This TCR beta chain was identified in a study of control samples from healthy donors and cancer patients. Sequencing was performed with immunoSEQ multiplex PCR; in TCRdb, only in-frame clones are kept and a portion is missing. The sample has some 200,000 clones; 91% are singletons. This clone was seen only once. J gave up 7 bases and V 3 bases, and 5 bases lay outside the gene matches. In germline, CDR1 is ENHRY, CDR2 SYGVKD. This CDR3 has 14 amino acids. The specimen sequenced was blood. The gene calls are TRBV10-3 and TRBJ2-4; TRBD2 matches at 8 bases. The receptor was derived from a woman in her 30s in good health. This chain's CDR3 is CAISEGRGGNIQYF. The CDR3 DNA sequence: TGTGCCATCAGTGAAGGACGGGGGGGCAACATTCAGTACTTC.